A single sample gave rise to the 2 T cell receptor beta chains below, sequenced in a study of CD8 T cells in ankylosing spondylitis. TCRdb fed the 5' RACE reads into MiXCR, producing one record per CDR3 protein. The sample includes some 140,000 distinct CDR3 sequences, just under 7.5% of them seen just once. Input material: blood, either unsorted or a sorted T cell fraction (not recorded which). The origin of the receptors is a female donor with ankylosing spondylitis or in good health (not recorded which).

This clonotype was counted at least ten times. The chain carries TRBV10-3 and TRBJ2-3; D possibly matches TRBD1 or TRBD2 (5 bases each). This CDR3 is built from 15 residues. Per the germline V gene, CDR1 is ENHRY and CDR2 is SYGVKD. V was cut by 0 bases and J by 5 bases, with 12 bases left in between. This chain's CDR3 is CAISESIRDVDTQYF. CDR3 DNA sequence: TGTGCCATCAGTGAGTCGATACGGGACGTAGATACGCAGTATTTT.

This clonotype was recorded at least ten times. This rearrangement joins TRBV20-1 to TRBJ2-1; D unresolved. The V gene's germline CDR1 is DFQATT and CDR2 SNEGSKA (reference sequence). V dropped 0 bases and J dropped 1 base, with 13 bases sitting between them. CDR3 length: 16 residues. In DNA, the CDR3 is TGCAGTGCTAGAGAGATTCACAGTCCTTCCTACAATGAGCAGTTCTTC. This gives the protein CSAREIHSPSYNEQFF.